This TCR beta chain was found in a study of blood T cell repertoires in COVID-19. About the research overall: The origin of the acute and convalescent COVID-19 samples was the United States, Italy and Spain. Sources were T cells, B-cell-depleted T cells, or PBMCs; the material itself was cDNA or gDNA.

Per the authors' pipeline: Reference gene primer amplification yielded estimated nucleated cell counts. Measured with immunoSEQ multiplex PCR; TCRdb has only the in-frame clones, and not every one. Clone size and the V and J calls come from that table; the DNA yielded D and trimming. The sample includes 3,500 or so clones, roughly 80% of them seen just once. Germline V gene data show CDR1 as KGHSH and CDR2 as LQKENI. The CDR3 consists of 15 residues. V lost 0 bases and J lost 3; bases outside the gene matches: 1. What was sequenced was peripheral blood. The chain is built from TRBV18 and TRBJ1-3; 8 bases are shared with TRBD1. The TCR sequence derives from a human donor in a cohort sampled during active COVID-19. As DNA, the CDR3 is TGTGCCAGCTCACCACCCGGACAGGGTGGAAACACCATATATTTT. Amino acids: CASSPPGQGGNTIYF.